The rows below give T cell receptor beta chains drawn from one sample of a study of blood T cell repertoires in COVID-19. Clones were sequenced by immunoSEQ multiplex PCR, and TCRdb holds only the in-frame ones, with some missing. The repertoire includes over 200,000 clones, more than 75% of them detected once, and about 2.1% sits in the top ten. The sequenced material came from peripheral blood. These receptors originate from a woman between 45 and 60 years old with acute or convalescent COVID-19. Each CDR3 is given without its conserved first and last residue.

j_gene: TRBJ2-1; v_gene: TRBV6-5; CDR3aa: ASSLEGSYNEQF
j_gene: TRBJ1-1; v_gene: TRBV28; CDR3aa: ASSLQGNTEAF
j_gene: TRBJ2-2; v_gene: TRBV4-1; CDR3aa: ASSHIAGGRNTGELF
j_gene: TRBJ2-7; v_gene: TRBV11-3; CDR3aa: ASSRGGDSYEQY
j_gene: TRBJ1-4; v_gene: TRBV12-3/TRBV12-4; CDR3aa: ASSLEGGGKLF
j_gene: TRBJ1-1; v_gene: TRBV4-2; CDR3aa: ASSQDGPGNTEAF
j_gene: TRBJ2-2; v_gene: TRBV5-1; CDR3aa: ASSLRAGGPGTGELF
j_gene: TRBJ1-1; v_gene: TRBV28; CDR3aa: ASRLISTEAF
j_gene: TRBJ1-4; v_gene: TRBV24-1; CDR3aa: ATSLGTGVEEKLF
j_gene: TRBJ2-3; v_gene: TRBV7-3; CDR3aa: ASSLTAGQTDTQY
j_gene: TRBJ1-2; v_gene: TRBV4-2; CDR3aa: ASSQEILTGINYGYT
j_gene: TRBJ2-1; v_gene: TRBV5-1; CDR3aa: ASSLEGTAGF
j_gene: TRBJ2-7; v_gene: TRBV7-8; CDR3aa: ASSLGGNLDEQY
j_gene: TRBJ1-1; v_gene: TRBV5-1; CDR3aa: ASSLAPYAQGGTEAF